The next 2 T cell receptor beta chains were all read from a single sample in a study of regulatory T cells in long-lasting Graves disease. Stated time point: persistent/refractory GD, antithyroid drugs over 5 years with positive TRAb. There was RNA extracted from PBMCs, and the TCR library was made from it. Assembly of TCR beta libraries relied on iRepertoire HTBI primers together with Arm-PCR of CDR3 regions. Each CDR3 protein gets one entry after TCRdb re-called the multiplex PCR reads with MiXCR. The repertoire holds more than 300,000 distinct CDR3 sequences, with roughly 21% as singletons. The sample was peripheral blood mononuclear cells (PBMCs), taken when the disease was refractory, from a patient treated with antithyroid drugs. These receptors all stem from a female donor with Graves disease.

The chain has TRBV6-5 and TRBJ1-5; no clear D. CDR3 length: 14 amino acids. Trimming stripped 4 bases from V and 7 bases from J, with 14 bases between. Per the germline V gene, CDR1 is MNHEY and CDR2 is SVGAGI. CDR3 sequence: CASSSAGYRQPQHF. CDR3 sequence (DNA): TGTGCCAGCAGTTCTGCGGGATACCGACAGCCCCAGCATTTT.

This clonotype was detected many times. The CDR3 nucleotides are TGTGCCAGCAGCTTTCGACAGGGGAGCCACGAGCAGTACTTC. Protein sequence: CASSFRQGSHEQYF. The chain links TRBV11-3 to TRBJ2-7; 8 bases map to TRBD1. V trimming: 3 bases; J trimming: 5 bases; junction bases outside the gene matches: 6. This CDR3 spans 14 amino acids. CDR1 SGHNT and CDR2 YENEEA come from the germline V gene.